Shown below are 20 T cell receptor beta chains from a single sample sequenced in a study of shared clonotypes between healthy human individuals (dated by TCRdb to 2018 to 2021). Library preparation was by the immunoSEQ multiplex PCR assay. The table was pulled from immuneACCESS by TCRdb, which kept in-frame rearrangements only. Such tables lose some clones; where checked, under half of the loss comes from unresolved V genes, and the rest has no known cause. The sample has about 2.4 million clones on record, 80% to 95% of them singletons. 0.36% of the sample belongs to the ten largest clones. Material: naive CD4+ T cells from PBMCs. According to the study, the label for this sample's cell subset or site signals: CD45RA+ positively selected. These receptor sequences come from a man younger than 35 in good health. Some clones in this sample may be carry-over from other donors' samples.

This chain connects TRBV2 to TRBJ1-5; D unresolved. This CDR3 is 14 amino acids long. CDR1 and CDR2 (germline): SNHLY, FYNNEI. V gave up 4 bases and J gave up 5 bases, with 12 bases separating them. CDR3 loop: CASSAGGIHQPQHF. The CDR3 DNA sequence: TGTGCCAGCAGTGCGGGCGGGATACATCAGCCCCAGCATTTT.

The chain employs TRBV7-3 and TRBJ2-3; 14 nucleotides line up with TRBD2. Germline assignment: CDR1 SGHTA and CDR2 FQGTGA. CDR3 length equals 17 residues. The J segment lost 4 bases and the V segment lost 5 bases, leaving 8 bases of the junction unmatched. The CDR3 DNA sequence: TGTGCCAGCAGCCCGGCCGGGACTAGCGGGAGACCAGATACGCAGTATTTT. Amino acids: CASSPAGTSGRPDTQYF.

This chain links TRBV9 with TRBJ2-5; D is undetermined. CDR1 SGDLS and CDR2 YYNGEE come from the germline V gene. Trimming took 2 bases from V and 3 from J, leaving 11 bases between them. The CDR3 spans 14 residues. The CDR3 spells CASSVSPHKETQYF. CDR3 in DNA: TGTGCCAGCAGCGTTTCTCCCCACAAAGAGACCCAGTACTTC.

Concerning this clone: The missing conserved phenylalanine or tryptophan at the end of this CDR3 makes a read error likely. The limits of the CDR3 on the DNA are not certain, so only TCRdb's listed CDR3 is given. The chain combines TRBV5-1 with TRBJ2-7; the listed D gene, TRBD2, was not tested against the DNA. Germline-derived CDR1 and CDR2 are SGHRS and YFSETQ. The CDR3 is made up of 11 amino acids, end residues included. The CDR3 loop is CASSGRGITIL.

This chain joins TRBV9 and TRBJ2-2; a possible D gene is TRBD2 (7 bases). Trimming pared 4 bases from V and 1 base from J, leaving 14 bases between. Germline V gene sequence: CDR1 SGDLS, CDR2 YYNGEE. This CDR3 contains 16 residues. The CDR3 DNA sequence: TGTGCCAGCAGCCCCGAAGGGGGGGTGAACACCGGGGAGCTGTTTTTT. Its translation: CASSPEGGVNTGELFF.

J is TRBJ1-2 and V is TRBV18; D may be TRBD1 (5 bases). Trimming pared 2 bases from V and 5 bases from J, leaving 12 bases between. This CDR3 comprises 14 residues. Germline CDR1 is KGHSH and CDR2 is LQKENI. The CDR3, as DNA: TGTGCCAGCTCACCAGGGGCCCCTGGGTATGGCTACACCTTC. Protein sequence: CASSPGAPGYGYTF.

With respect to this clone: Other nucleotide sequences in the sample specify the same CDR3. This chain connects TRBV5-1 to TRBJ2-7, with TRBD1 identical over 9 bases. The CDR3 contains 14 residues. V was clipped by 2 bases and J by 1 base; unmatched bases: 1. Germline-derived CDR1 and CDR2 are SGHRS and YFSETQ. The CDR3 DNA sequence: TGCGCCAGCAGCTTACAGGGGGCTTCCTACGAGCAGTACTTC. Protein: CASSLQGASYEQYF.

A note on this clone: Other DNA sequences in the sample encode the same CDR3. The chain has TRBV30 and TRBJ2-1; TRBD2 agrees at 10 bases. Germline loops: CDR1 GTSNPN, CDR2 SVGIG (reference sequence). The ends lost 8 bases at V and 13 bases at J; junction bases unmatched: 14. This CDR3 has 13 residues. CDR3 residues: CAGQAGGPTEQFF. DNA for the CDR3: TGTGCCGGACAAGCGGGAGGGCCGACTGAACAGTTCTTC.

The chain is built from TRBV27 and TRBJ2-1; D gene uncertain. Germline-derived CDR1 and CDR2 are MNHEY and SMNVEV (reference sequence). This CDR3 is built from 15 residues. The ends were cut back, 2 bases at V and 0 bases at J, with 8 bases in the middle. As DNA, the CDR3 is TGTGCCAGCAGTTTAGGCAAACCCTCCTACAATGAGCAGTTCTTC. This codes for CASSLGKPSYNEQFF.

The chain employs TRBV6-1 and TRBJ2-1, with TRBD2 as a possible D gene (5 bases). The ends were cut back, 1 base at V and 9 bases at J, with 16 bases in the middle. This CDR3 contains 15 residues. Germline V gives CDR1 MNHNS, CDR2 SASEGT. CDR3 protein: CASSEGTLGRGEQFF. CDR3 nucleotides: TGTGCCAGCAGTGAAGGTACACTAGGACGGGGTGAGCAGTTCTTC.

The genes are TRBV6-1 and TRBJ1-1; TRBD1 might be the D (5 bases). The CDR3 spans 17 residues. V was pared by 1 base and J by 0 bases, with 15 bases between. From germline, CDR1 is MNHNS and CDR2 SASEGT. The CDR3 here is CASSEGGTSIMNTEAFF. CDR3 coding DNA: TGTGCCAGCAGTGAAGGGGGGACTTCTATTATGAACACTGAAGCTTTCTTT.

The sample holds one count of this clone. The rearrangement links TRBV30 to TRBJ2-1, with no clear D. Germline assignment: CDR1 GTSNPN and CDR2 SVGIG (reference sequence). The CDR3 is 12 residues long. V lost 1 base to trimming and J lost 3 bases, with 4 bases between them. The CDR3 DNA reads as TGTGCCTGGAGTGCCGACTACAATGAGCAGTTCTTC. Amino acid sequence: CAWSADYNEQFF.

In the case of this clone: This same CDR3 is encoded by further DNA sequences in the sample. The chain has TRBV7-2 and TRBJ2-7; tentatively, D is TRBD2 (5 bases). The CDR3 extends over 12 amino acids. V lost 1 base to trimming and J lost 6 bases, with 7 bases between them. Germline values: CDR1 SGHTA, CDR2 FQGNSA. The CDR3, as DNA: TGTGCCAGCAGCTTAGGCGAGGGCGAGCAGTACTTC. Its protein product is CASSLGEGEQYF.

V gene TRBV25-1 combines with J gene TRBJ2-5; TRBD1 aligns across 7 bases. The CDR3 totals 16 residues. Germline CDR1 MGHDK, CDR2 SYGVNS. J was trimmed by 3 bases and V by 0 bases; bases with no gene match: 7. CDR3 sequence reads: CASSEYQGQPEETQYF. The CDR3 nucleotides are TGTGCCAGCAGTGAATACCAGGGACAGCCAGAAGAGACCCAGTACTTC.

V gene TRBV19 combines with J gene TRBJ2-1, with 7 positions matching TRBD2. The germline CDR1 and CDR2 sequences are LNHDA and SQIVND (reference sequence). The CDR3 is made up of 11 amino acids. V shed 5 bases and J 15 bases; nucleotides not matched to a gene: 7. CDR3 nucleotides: TGTGCCAGTAGTCCCGGACTAGTTAGGTTCTTC. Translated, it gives CASSPGLVRFF.

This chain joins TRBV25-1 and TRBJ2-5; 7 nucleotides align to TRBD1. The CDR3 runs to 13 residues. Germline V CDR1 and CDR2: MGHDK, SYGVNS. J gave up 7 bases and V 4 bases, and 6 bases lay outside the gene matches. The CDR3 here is CASSVQGVGTQYF. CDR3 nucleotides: TGTGCCAGCAGTGTCCAGGGGGTAGGGACCCAGTACTTC.

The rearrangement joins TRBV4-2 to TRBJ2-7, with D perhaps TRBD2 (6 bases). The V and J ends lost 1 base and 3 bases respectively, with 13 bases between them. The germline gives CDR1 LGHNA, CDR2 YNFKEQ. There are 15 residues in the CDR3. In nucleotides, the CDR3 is TGTGCCAGCAGCCAAGGGGCTAGCGACCTCTACGAGCAGTACTTC. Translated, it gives CASSQGASDLYEQYF.

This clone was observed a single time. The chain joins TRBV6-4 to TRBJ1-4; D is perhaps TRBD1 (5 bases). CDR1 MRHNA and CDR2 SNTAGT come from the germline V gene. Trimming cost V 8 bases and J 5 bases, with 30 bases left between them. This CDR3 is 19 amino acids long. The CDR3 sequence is CASPSFYHRGPRGNEKLFF. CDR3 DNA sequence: TGTGCCAGCCCCTCTTTCTACCACCGGGGCCCCCGAGGGAATGAAAAACTGTTTTTT.

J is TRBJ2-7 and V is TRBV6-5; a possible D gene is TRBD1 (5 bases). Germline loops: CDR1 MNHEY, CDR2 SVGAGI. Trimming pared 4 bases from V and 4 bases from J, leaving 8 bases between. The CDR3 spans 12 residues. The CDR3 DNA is TGTGCCAGCAGTTCACAGGTTTACGAGCAGTACTTC. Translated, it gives CASSSQVYEQYF.

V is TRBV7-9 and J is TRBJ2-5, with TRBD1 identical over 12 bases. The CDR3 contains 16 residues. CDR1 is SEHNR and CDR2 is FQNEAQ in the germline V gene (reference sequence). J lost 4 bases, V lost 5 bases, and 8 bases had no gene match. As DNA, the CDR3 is TGTGCCAGCAGCGGACCCGGGACAGGGGGCTCAGAGACCCAGTACTTC. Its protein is CASSGPGTGGSETQYF.